Below, 4 T cell receptor beta chains from the same sample are listed, as sequenced in a study of OX40 agonist ivuxolimab in advanced cancers. Data came from immunoSEQ multiplex PCR; TCRdb stores just in-frame clones and leaves some out. Of 100,000 or so clones in the sample, around 89% were seen once. The sequencing here drew on CD4+ or CD8+ T cells sorted from blood, taken in a trial of the OX40 agonist ivuxolimab. The receptors derive from an adult with an advanced solid tumor such as melanoma, head and neck, liver or kidney cancer.

The V gene is TRBV11-2, the J gene TRBJ1-6; D unclear. V was cut by 1 base and J by 14 bases, with 15 bases left in between. The germline V gene encodes CDR1 SGHAT and CDR2 FQNNGV. The CDR3 totals 14 residues. The CDR3 sequence is CASSLVPGPSALHF. For the CDR3, the DNA is TGTGCCAGCAGCTTAGTCCCTGGCCCATCGGCCCTCCACTTT.

The rearrangement links TRBV4-2 to TRBJ2-1; TRBD1 agrees at 8 bases. This CDR3 contains 17 residues. V shed 2 bases and J 3 bases; nucleotides not matched to a gene: 9. From germline, CDR1 is LGHNA and CDR2 YNFKEQ. DNA of the CDR3: TGTGCCAGCAGCCAACTTACAGGGGGGCTGAACTACAATGAGCAGTTCTTC. It is translated as CASSQLTGGLNYNEQFF.

The J gene is TRBJ1-5, the V gene TRBV19; TRBD1 might be the D (5 bases). Germline CDR1 reads LNHDA; CDR2 reads SQIVND (reference sequence). The CDR3 length is 13 residues. The V and J ends lost 4 bases and 4 bases respectively, with 8 bases between them. The CDR3 DNA follows: TGTGCCAGTAGTAGGGACGGGAATCAGCCCCAGCATTTT. Amino acid sequence: CASSRDGNQPQHF.

The chain combines TRBV10-3 with TRBJ1-5; D call uncertain. The CDR3 loop spans 14 amino acids. Germline V gives CDR1 ENHRY, CDR2 SYGVKD. The V and J ends lost 3 bases and 5 bases respectively, with 11 bases between them. This chain's CDR3 is CAISDRAQDQPQHF. In DNA, the CDR3 is TGTGCCATCAGTGACCGGGCCCAAGATCAGCCCCAGCATTTT.